The source of this TCR beta chain is a study of PD-1 blockade in classical Hodgkin lymphoma. Study overall: Nivolumab dosing for patients was 3 mg/kg, administered intravenously every 2 weeks. Overall study results and limits: Significant TCR diversity gains by C4D1 occurred in CD4+ but not CD8+ cells. Complete responders started with a diversity level that resembled newly diagnosed patients at baseline.

CDR1 is LNHDA and CDR2 is SQIVND in the germline V gene (reference sequence). CDR3 length: 16 residues. V gave up 1 base and J gave up 2 bases, with 13 bases separating them. Clones were sequenced by immunoSEQ multiplex PCR, and TCRdb holds only the in-frame ones, with some missing. The sample includes 40,000 to 50,000 clones, around 86% of them seen just once. The patients all showed relapse after autologous stem cell transplantation, while their brentuximab vedotin exposure varied. With regard to this clone: Its target is unknown.

The clonotype comes from a human donor with classical Hodgkin lymphoma. The chain couples TRBV19 to TRBJ2-3; D perhaps matches TRBD2 (5 bases). The input for sequencing was peripheral blood mononuclear cells (PBMCs), taken before the second cycle of nivolumab. The CDR3: CASSIVPGSLTDTQYF. The DNA of the CDR3 is TGTGCCAGTAGTATAGTTCCGGGAAGTCTCACAGATACGCAGTATTTT.